A single sample is the source of the 29 T cell receptor beta chains below, sequenced in a study of blood T cells in healthy people across ages. A second about 6 to 11 cycle PCR used barcoded and J-beta primers. TCRdb analysed the 5' RACE reads with MiXCR anew, one entry per CDR3 protein. The data show fewer than 1,200,000 distinct CDR3 sequences, about 23% seen once. This sample also appeared in a second study, on T cells of mothers and their children.

The sequenced sample consisted of blood. Receptors were obtained from a girl aged 2 to 9 in good health.

The V call is TRBV3-1, the J call TRBJ2-7, with 15 bases that match TRBD2. CDR3 size: 19 residues. Germline CDR1 LGHDT, CDR2 YNNKEL (reference sequence). Germline trimming cut 1 base from V and 5 bases from J; bases unmatched to any gene: 12. The CDR3, as DNA: TGTGCCAGCAGCCAAGGTGCCGGCCGGACTAGCGGGAGGGTCAACGAGCAGTACTTC. It encodes CASSQGAGRTSGRVNEQYF.

This clonotype has just a few counts. The J gene is TRBJ1-1, the V gene TRBV5-6, with a tentative D call TRBD1 (5 bases). V lost 4 bases and J 3 bases, leaving 16 bases between the germline ends. Germline assignment: CDR1 SGHDT and CDR2 YYEEEE. The CDR3 runs to 15 residues. The DNA for the CDR3 is TGTGCCAGCAGCCATCGGCCAGGGATTGACACTGAAGCTTTCTTT. This sequence encodes CASSHRPGIDTEAFF.

This clonotype came up a few times. This chain connects TRBV20-1 to TRBJ2-1, with TRBD2 matching 9 bases. The V segment lost 5 bases and the J segment 0 bases; nucleotides outside the gene matches: 11. The CDR3 length is 17 residues. Per the germline V gene, CDR1 is DFQATT and CDR2 is SNEGSKA (reference sequence). Written as DNA, the CDR3 is TGCAGTGCTCCTCCCGGGGGTAGCGGGAGCTCCTACAATGAGCAGTTCTTC. Translated, it gives CSAPPGGSGSSYNEQFF.

The CDR3 sequence: CSARDFQGLNQPQHF. The CDR3, as DNA: TGCAGTGCTAGAGATTTCCAGGGGTTAAATCAGCCCCAGCATTTT. This chain joins TRBV20-1 and TRBJ1-5, with D perhaps matching TRBD1 (6 bases). Trimming shortened V by 0 bases and J by 4 bases, and 13 bases separated the two germline ends. Per germline, CDR1 DFQATT and CDR2 SNEGSKA (reference sequence). This CDR3 region has 15 residues.

The sample holds a few counts of this clonotype. This chain uses TRBV4-3 with TRBJ2-1; TRBD2 matches at 8 bases. With the DNA end fitting TRBJ2-7 better, the J assignment may be wrong. CDR1 and CDR2 (germline): LGHNA, YSLEER. The CDR3 consists of 14 residues. Here the CDR3 reads CASSPGLARYEQYF. The CDR3, as DNA: TGCGCCAGCAGCCCCGGACTAGCCCGTTACGAGCAGTACTTC.

This clonotype was detected only a few times. J is TRBJ1-4 and V is TRBV12-3 or TRBV12-4; a weak D match, TRBD1 (5 bases). The CDR3 runs 12 residues. Between the trimmed V and J ends, which lost 5 bases and 10 bases, there was a span of 11 bases. The CDR3 loop reads CASSGTKGKLFF. Written as DNA, the CDR3 is TGTGCCAGCAGTGGGACGAAAGGAAAACTGTTTTTT.

A few counts support this clonotype. V gene TRBV5-4 combines with J gene TRBJ2-3, with D perhaps being TRBD1 or TRBD2 (5 bases each). Germline-derived CDR1 and CDR2 are SGHNT and YYREEE (reference sequence). V was pared by 6 bases and J by 4 bases, with 15 bases between. This CDR3 is 14 amino acids long. CDR3 amino acids: CASTIRGSPDTQYF. As DNA, the CDR3 is TGTGCCAGCACCATCCGGGGCAGCCCAGATACGCAGTATTTT.

V gene TRBV29-1 combines with J gene TRBJ2-1, with a tentative D call TRBD1 (6 bases). The germline V and J ends were trimmed by 5 bases and 7 bases, with 21 bases remaining between them. CDR3 length: 15 amino acids. Germline V gene sequence: CDR1 SQVTM, CDR2 ANQGSEA. For the CDR3, the DNA is TGCAGCGTTAAGGGGGTAAGGGGCTACACGAATGAGCAGTTCTTC. It encodes CSVKGVRGYTNEQFF.

This clonotype was counted a few times. The chain links TRBV11-2 to TRBJ2-5, with D uncertain. The CDR3 loop spans 13 amino acids. The V gene's germline CDR1 is SGHAT and CDR2 FQNNGV. The germline V and J ends were trimmed by 5 bases and 4 bases, with 11 bases remaining between them. CDR3 coding DNA: TGTGCCAGCAGCCTAAACCCCCCAGAGACCCAGTACTTC. Amino acids: CASSLNPPETQYF.

This clonotype was seen a handful of times. The chain uses TRBV2 and TRBJ1-2; a weak D match, TRBD1 (5 bases). Trimming left V 8 bases short and J 1 base short, with 14 bases between. The CDR3 loop spans 14 amino acids. Germline CDR1 reads SNHLY; CDR2 reads FYNNEI. The CDR3 protein is CASLGAADNYGYTF. CDR3 sequence (DNA): TGTGCCAGCCTCGGGGCCGCAGATAACTATGGCTACACCTTC. The variable domain in full, with the rest retrieved from reference TRBV2 and TRBJ1-2, is EPEVTQTPSHQVTQMGQEVILRCVPISNHLYFYWYRQILGQKVEFLVSFYNNEISEKSEIFDDQFSVERPDGSNFTLKIRSTKLEDSAMYFCASLGAADNYGYTFGSGTRLTVV.

This sequence joins TRBV6-1 and TRBJ2-2; D is tentatively TRBD1 or TRBD2 (5 bases each). V lost 3 bases to trimming and J lost 5 bases, with 13 bases between them. The germline V gene encodes CDR1 MNHNS and CDR2 SASEGT. The CDR3 consists of 15 residues. The CDR3 protein is CASSDSGRPTGELFF. DNA for the CDR3: TGTGCCAGCAGTGATTCGGGACGCCCGACCGGGGAGCTGTTTTTT.

In this sample, this clonotype turned up a few times. This chain links TRBV4-2 with TRBJ1-2; 7 bases are a match to TRBD1. The CDR3 spans 15 residues. After removal of 6 bases from V and 4 bases from J, the junction contained 11 bases not matched to a gene. Germline lookup yields CDR1 LGHNA and CDR2 YNFKEQ. CDR3 bases: TGTGCCAGCAGACCCGTTACAGGGGAAACCTATGGCTACACCTTC. Protein product: CASRPVTGETYGYTF.

This clonotype was counted only a few times. V and J are TRBV24-1 and TRBJ2-1; unclear D gene. Trimming cost V 11 bases and J 5 bases, with 9 bases left between them. The CDR3 extends over 11 amino acids. Germline CDR1 is KGHDR and CDR2 is SFDVKD. The CDR3 sequence is CAILGDNEQFF. DNA for the CDR3: TGTGCCATCTTAGGCGACAATGAGCAGTTCTTC.

The rearrangement joins TRBV20-1 to TRBJ1-5; TRBD1 is a possible D gene (6 bases). V dropped 6 bases and J dropped 5 bases, with 11 bases sitting between them. CDR1 DFQATT and CDR2 SNEGSKA come from the germline V gene (reference sequence). CDR3 length: 12 residues. CDR3: CSAGGGYQPQHF. Written as DNA, the CDR3 is TGCAGTGCGGGTGGGGGCTATCAGCCCCAGCATTTT.

This chain connects TRBV7-2 to TRBJ2-3; D unclear. Germline CDR1 is SGHTA and CDR2 is FQGNSA. The V gene lost 3 bases and the J gene lost 5 bases, with 3 bases spanning the gap. This CDR3 has 11 amino acids. The CDR3 loop reads CASSFKDTQYF. CDR3 coding DNA: TGTGCCAGCAGCTTTAAAGATACGCAGTATTTT.

As DNA, the CDR3 is TGTGCCACCAACAGGGGGGACACTGAAGCTTTCTTT. Residues: CATNRGDTEAFF. The chain couples TRBV6-6 to TRBJ1-1, with 8 bases fitting TRBD1. Germline V lookup: CDR1 MNHNY, CDR2 SVGAGI (reference sequence). Trimming removed 10 bases from V and 3 bases from J; junction bases left unmatched: 4. The CDR3 extends over 12 amino acids.

The sample holds a few counts of this clonotype. CDR3 nucleotides: TGTGCCAGCCACCAGGGGCCCCAAGAGACCCAGTACTTC. It specifies CASHQGPQETQYF. The rearrangement links TRBV2 to TRBJ2-5; the D gene is possibly TRBD1 (6 bases). CDR3 length: 13 amino acids. Germline V lookup: CDR1 SNHLY, CDR2 FYNNEI. V dropped 8 bases and J dropped 1 base, with 11 bases sitting between them.

A single count supports this clonotype. The chain links TRBV24-1 to TRBJ2-5; 8 bases map to TRBD1. The germline V gene encodes CDR1 KGHDR and CDR2 SFDVKD. Trimming removed 3 bases from V and 4 bases from J; junction bases left unmatched: 6. The CDR3 length is 15 residues. The CDR3 protein is CATSDPQGVRETQYF. In DNA form, the CDR3 reads TGTGCCACCAGTGATCCACAGGGGGTAAGAGAGACCCAGTACTTC.

The gene calls are TRBV19 and TRBJ1-5, with no clear D. The CDR3 totals 18 residues. The germline gives CDR1 LNHDA, CDR2 SQIVND (reference sequence). V was pared by 6 bases and J by 3 bases, with 24 bases between. The CDR3 here is CASSPIAKQPGNNQPQHF. The CDR3 DNA sequence: TGTGCCAGTAGCCCTATCGCAAAACAGCCCGGTAACAATCAGCCCCAGCATTTT.

J is TRBJ1-5 and V is TRBV7-9; D is uncertain. CDR1 and CDR2 (germline): SEHNR, FQNEAQ (reference sequence). The CDR3 has 17 residues. V was trimmed by 0 bases and J by 9 bases, leaving 21 bases between them. CDR3 coding DNA: TGTGCCAGCAGCTTAGCTTGGGGTCAAGGTCCGGAGGGGCCCCAGCATTTT. Translation gives CASSLAWGQGPEGPQHF.

This clonotype showed up just a few times. The junction does not match germline at one end; this may be a read error. The genes are TRBV5-1 and TRBJ2-7; D unclear. Germline loops: CDR1 SGHRS, CDR2 YFSETQ. The length of the CDR3 is 13 residues. CDR3 region: CASSLDPAYEQYF. Written as DNA, the CDR3 is TGTGCCAGCAGCTTAGACCCAGCCTACGAGCAGTACTTC. Supplemented by reference TRBV5-1 and TRBJ2-7, the full variable domain reads KAGVTQTPRYLIKTRGQQVTLSCSPISGHRSVSWYQQTPGQGLQFLFEYFSETQRNKGNFPGRFSGRQFSNSRSEMNVSTLELGDSALYLCASSLDPAYEQYFGPGTRLTVT.

A few counts support this clonotype. The chain combines TRBV15 with TRBJ1-1; TRBD1 is a possible D gene (5 bases). This CDR3 comprises 15 residues. CDR1 and CDR2 (germline): LNHNV, YYDKDF (reference sequence). V lost 3 bases, J lost 1 base, and 12 bases lay in between. CDR3: CATSSIERGNTEAFF. In nucleotides, the CDR3 is TGTGCCACCAGCAGCATAGAGAGGGGGAACACTGAAGCTTTCTTT.

Concerning this clonotype itself: One base away lies a much larger clone, so this may be a sequencing read error. Lacking the conserved final phenylalanine or tryptophan, this CDR3 likely reflects a read error. The chain couples TRBV7-9 to TRBJ2-7, with a possible D match to TRBD2 (5 bases). The germline V gene encodes CDR1 SEHNR and CDR2 FQNEAQ (reference sequence). Trimming took off 8 bases at V and 2 bases at J, with 13 bases between the two ends. The CDR3 sequence is 13 residues long. Written as DNA, the CDR3 is TGTGCCAGCTCTCGTGGGAGCGCCTACGAGCAGTACCTC. Amino acids: CASSRGSAYEQYL.

This clonotype has only a few counts. This chain links TRBV3-1 with TRBJ2-5; 9 nucleotides match TRBD2. The J call may be faulty, since TRBJ2-7 better matches the DNA end. The CDR3 is made up of 15 amino acids. Germline V gene lookup returns CDR1 LGHDT and CDR2 YNNKEL (reference sequence). The CDR3 bases are TGTGCCAGCAGCCTTGTTAGCGGGAGACCCCACGAGCAGTACTTC. It encodes CASSLVSGRPHEQYF.

J is TRBJ2-5 and V is TRBV29-1; 7 bases map to TRBD1. The J call may be in error: the DNA end matches TRBJ2-1 better. The CDR3 has 15 amino acids. In germline, CDR1 is SQVTM, CDR2 ANQGSEA. The CDR3 is CSVGPPTGLYNEQFF. In DNA form, the CDR3 reads TGCAGCGTTGGCCCCCCGACAGGGCTGTACAATGAGCAGTTCTTC.

This clonotype has a handful of counts. V is TRBV7-3 and J is TRBJ1-1; tentative D call: TRBD1 (5 bases). The CDR3 runs to 13 residues. The germline V gene encodes CDR1 SGHTA and CDR2 FQGTGA. V gave up 5 bases and J gave up 7 bases, with 14 bases separating them. CDR3 DNA: TGTGCCAGCAGCCCGGGGGGAGGCCTTGAAGCTTTCTTT. Translating gives CASSPGGGLEAFF.

The chain has TRBV3-1 and TRBJ2-1, with 8 bases matching TRBD2. Germline CDR1 and CDR2: LGHDT and YNNKEL (reference sequence). The CDR3 length is 17 residues. Trimming took 0 bases from V and 1 from J; bases not matched to a gene: 5. For the CDR3, the DNA is TGTGCCAGCAGCCAAGATTTACGGGAGGGGTCCTACAATGAGCAGTTCTTC. Its translation: CASSQDLREGSYNEQFF.

In this sample, this clonotype turned up a few times. The chain combines TRBV7-2 with TRBJ1-3, with D uncertain. The CDR3 loop spans 14 amino acids. The V gene's germline CDR1 is SGHTA and CDR2 FQGNSA. V lost 5 bases and J 1 base, leaving 9 bases between the germline ends. The chain's CDR3 is CASSPSVSGNTIYF. In DNA, the CDR3 is TGTGCCAGCAGCCCATCGGTGTCTGGAAACACCATATATTTT.

The chain joins TRBV28 to TRBJ2-5; 13 nucleotides line up with TRBD2. CDR3 length equals 17 residues. V trimming: 3 bases; J trimming: 5 bases; junction bases outside the gene matches: 9. Germline loops: CDR1 MDHEN, CDR2 SYDVKM. The CDR3 DNA is TGTGCCAGCAGTTTCACTAGCGGGAGGGGGGTTGGGGAGACCCAGTACTTC. The encoded protein is CASSFTSGRGVGETQYF.